This T cell receptor beta chain was sequenced during a study of spatial heterogeneity in lung cancer. Study as a whole: Raw-read counts averaged over ten per unique TCR and UMI combination.

This clonotype was detected many times. The antigen is unknown. Stated time point: sample taken at primary tumor resection. Tumor, nontumor lung or frozen PBMC supplied whole RNA that was sequenced unsorted. The donors comprised approximately 75 untreated early-stage non-small cell lung cancer patients. Study-level points and caveats: Ubiquitous expanded tumor TCRs showed up in blood more at resection than follow-up.

Trimming took off 4 bases at V and 10 bases at J, with 13 bases between the two ends. The germline gives CDR1 DFQATT, CDR2 SNEGSKA (reference sequence). The CDR3 is made up of 11 amino acids. On each TCR cDNA molecule, a unique molecular identifier was present. TCRdb re-called the 5' RACE reads through MiXCR, storing one row per CDR3 protein. Among over 50,000 distinct CDR3 sequences, 7% to 10% were seen once, and the ten largest hold approximately 15%. The TCR comes from a female donor with early-stage non-small cell lung cancer. The sequenced sample was PBMCs, obtained at surgery. This rearrangement joins TRBV20-1 to TRBJ1-1, with D possibly being TRBD1 (5 bases). This chain's CDR3 is CSANRPTGAFF. For the CDR3, the DNA is TGCAGTGCTAACCGGCCAACAGGAGCTTTCTTT.